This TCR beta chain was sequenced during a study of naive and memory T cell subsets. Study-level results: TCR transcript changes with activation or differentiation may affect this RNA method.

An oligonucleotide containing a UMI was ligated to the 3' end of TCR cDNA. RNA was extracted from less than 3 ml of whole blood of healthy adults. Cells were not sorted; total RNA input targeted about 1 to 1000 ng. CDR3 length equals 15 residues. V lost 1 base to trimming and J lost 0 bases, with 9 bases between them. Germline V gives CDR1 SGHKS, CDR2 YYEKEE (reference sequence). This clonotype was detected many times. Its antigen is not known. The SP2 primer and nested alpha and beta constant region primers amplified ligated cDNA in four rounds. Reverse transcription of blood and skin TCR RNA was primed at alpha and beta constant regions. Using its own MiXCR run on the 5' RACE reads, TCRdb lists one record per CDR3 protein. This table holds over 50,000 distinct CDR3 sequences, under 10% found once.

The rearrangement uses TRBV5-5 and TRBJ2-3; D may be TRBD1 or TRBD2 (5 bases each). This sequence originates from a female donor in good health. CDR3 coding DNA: TGTGCCAGCAGCTTGTGGGGGTCTAGCACAGATACGCAGTATTTT. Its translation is CASSLWGSSTDTQYF.